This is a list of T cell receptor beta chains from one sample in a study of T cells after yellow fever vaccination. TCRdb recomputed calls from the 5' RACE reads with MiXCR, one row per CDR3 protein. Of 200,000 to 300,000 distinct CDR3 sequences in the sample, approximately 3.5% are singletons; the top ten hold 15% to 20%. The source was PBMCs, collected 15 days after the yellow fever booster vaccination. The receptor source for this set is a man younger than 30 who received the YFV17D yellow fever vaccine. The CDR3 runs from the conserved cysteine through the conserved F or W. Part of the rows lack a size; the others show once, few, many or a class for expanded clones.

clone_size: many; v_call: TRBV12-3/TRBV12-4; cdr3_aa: CASTFDRGTEAFF
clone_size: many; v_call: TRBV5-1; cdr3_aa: CASSLRPSKDNEQFF
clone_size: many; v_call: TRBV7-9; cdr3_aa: CASRRYPGHHTQYF
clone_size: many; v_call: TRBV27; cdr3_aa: CASSRWGQPQHF
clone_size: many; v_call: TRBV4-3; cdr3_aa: CASSQWEGDTEAFF
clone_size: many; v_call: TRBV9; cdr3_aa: CASSATPAVSYEKLFF
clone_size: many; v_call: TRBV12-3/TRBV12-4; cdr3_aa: CASSYRSGGAGNEQFF
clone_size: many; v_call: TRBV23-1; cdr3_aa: CASSQSGGQGTQYF
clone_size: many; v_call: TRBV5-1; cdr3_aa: CASSWTSGNYEQYF
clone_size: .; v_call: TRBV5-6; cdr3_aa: CASSLDDPVSSTEAFF
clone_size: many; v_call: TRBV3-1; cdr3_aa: CASSPGRTNEKLFF
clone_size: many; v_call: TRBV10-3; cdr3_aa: CAISESTGSHEQYF
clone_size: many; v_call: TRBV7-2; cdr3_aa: CASKLDRTNYGYTF
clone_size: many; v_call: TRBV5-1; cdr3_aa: CASSSLRAGRGSEQYF
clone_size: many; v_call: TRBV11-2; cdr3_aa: CASSHIKGAGPNEQFF
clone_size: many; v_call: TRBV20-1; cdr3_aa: CSARAGGPNQPQHF
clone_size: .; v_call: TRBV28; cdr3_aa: CASSLYPSGRPQYF
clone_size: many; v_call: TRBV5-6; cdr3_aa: CASSLYGQPYEQYF
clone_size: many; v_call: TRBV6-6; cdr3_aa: CASSPIVGGTVKLGGYTF
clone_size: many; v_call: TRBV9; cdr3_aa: CASSVSGTVGYEQYF
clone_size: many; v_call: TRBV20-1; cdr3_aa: CSARDRLKDEQFF
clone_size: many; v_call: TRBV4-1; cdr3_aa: CASSQTGQGRAKNIQYF
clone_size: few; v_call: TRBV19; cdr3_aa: CASSMIGTGLQVGGYTF
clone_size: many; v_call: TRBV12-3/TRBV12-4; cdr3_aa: CASSPRQGPYEQYF
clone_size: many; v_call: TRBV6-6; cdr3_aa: CASTLGSHNQPQHF
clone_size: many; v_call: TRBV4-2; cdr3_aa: CASSRIDGPNQPQHF
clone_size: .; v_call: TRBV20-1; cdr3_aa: CSARVSGRSTDTQYF
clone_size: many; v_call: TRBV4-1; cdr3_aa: CASSQVFSRVGVVQPQHF
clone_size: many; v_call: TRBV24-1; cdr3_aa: CATSDPATGYTF
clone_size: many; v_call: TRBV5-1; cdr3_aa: CASSLAPGASTEAFF
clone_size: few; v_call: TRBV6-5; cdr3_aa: CASRVAGLNYGYTF
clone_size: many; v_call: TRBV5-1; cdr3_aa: CASSLARDTDTQYF
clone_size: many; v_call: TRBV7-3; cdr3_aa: CASSVSTGGDTEAFF
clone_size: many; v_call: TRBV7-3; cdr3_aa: CASSLGQGEGYTF
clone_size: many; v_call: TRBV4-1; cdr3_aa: CASSQESGTSRYNEQFF
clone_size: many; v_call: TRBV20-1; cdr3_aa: CSASSGGANEQFF
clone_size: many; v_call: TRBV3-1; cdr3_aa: CASSQGGWHQPQHF
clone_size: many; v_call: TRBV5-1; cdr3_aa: CASRLEAGPQYF
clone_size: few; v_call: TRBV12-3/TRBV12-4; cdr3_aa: CASSLMWANEQFF
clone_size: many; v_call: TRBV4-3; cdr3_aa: CASSQDRPAGGLLSSYNEQFF
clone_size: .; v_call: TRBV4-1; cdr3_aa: CASSPAPIAGLAGPDNTQYF
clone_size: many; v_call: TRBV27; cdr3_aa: CATQTRTGELFF
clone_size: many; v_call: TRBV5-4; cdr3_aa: CASSPGTGLTNEKLFF
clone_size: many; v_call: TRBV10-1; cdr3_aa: CASSEAEVVYEQYF
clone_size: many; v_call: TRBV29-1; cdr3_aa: CSVETSGQETQYF
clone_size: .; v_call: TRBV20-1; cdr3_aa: CSATDTYNEQFF
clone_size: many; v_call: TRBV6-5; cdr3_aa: CASSHLGGAGANVLTF
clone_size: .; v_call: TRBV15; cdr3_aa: CATRRSTMPQETQYF
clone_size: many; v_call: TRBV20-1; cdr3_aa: CSAPDDDSYEQYF
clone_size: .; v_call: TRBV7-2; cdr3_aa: CASSFGYQPQHF
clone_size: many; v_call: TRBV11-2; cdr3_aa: CASLSSGDTQYF
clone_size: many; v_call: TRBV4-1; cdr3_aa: CASSQVTGAGYEQYF
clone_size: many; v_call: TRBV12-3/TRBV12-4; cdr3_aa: CASMWDRSNTGELFF
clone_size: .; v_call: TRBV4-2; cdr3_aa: CASSQGLAGELYEQYF
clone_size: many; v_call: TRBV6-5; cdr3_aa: CASSYSGTTTTEAFF
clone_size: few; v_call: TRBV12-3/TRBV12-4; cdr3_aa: CASSFGGSHNEQFF
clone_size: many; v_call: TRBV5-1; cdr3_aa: CASSELPGQTYNEQFF
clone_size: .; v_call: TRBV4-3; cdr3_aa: CASSQDRRLSYEQYF
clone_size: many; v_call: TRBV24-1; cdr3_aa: CATSDWTSGGLGTGELFF
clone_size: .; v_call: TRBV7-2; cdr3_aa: CASSFIPGATEAFF